The 24 T cell receptor beta chains below were found in one sample sequenced in a study of blood T cells in healthy people across ages. For the second PCR, which ran for about 6 to 12 cycles, a sample-barcoded 5' primer and a J-beta primer mix were used. TCRdb reprocessed the 5' RACE reads via MiXCR and lists one record per CDR3 protein. The profile covers 660,000 or so distinct CDR3 sequences, with around 54% appearing a single time and more than 35% taken by the ten largest. Input material: blood. The receptors were sampled from a man aged 55 to 70 in good health.

The chain recombines TRBV10-3 with TRBJ2-2; TRBD1 or TRBD2 may be the D gene (5 bases each). V was cut by 5 bases and J by 7 bases, with 23 bases left in between. Germline V CDR1 and CDR2: ENHRY, SYGVKD. The CDR3 has 17 amino acids. The CDR3 region has the DNA TGTGCCATCAGTAGCGACCGGGACGGACGAAGGAACGGGGAGCTGTTTTTT. This codes for CAISSDRDGRRNGELFF.

The V and J genes are TRBV11-2 and TRBJ1-1; possibly TRBD1 for D (6 bases). Germline values: CDR1 SGHAT, CDR2 FQNNGV. The CDR3 has 14 amino acids. The V end lost 5 bases, the J end lost 4 bases, and 14 bases lay between the germline ends. CDR3 region: CASSQGSRGTEAFF. In DNA form, the CDR3 reads TGTGCCAGCAGCCAGGGGTCCAGGGGCACTGAAGCTTTCTTT. The whole variable domain, filled in from reference TRBV11-2 and TRBJ1-1, reads EAGVAQSPRYKIIEKRQSVAFWCNPISGHATLYWYQQILGQGPKLLIQFQNNGVVDDSQLPKDRFSAERLKGVDSTLKIQPAKLEDSAVYLCASSQGSRGTEAFFGQGTRLTVV.

The chain joins TRBV3-1 to TRBJ1-5; possible D gene TRBD1, 5 bases. The CDR3 totals 14 residues. V was shortened by 8 bases and J by 7 bases, with 18 bases between the two germline ends. Germline V CDR1 and CDR2: LGHDT, YNNKEL (reference sequence). The CDR3: CASSSGQGRQPQHF. CDR3 sequence (DNA): TGTGCCAGCTCTTCTGGGCAGGGAAGACAGCCCCAGCATTTT.

The chain recombines TRBV29-1 with TRBJ2-3; 12 bases fit TRBD2. The V and J ends lost 7 bases and 0 bases, in that order; junction bases with no gene match: 8. The CDR3 spans 16 residues. The germline V gene encodes CDR1 SQVTM and CDR2 ANQGSEA. The CDR3 is CSAMRLAGASTDTQYF. CDR3 DNA sequence: TGCAGCGCGATGAGACTAGCGGGGGCTAGCACAGATACGCAGTATTTT.

The gene calls are TRBV12-3 or TRBV12-4 and TRBJ2-5; no firm D call. This CDR3 comprises 15 residues. V lost 0 bases and J lost 1, with 9 bases in between. The CDR3 loop is CASSLASASQETQYF. The CDR3 DNA reads TGTGCCAGCAGTTTAGCATCGGCAAGCCAAGAGACCCAGTACTTC.

CDR3 in amino acids: CASRGNALPYNEQFF. CDR3 in DNA: TGTGCCAGCAGGGGAAATGCACTCCCCTACAATGAGCAGTTCTTC. The chain links TRBV25-1 to TRBJ2-1; D is unresolved. Germline-derived CDR1 and CDR2 are MGHDK and SYGVNS. The V gene lost 6 bases and the J gene lost 2 bases, with 14 bases spanning the gap. This CDR3 comprises 15 residues.

J is TRBJ1-1 and V is TRBV20-1; unclear D gene. This CDR3 has 13 amino acids. V gave up 3 bases and J gave up 3 bases, with 11 bases separating them. Germline V gene lookup returns CDR1 DFQATT and CDR2 SNEGSKA (reference sequence). The CDR3 protein is CSASFRLDTEAFF. In DNA, the CDR3 is TGCAGTGCTAGCTTTAGGTTGGACACTGAAGCTTTCTTT.

This clonotype appeared a few times. The chain is built from TRBV6-5 and TRBJ2-7; 8 bases line up with TRBD1. V lost 7 bases, J lost 3 bases, and 11 bases stayed unmatched. There are 15 residues in the CDR3. Germline-derived CDR1 and CDR2 are MNHEY and SVGAGI. The CDR3, as DNA: TGTGCCAGCACCGTGCGGTCCGGACAGGGCTACGAGCAGTACTTC. Its translation is CASTVRSGQGYEQYF.

The rearrangement joins TRBV5-1 to TRBJ1-4, with TRBD1 matching 8 bases. Trimming cost V 3 bases and J 8 bases; bases outside gene matches: 9. Germline V lookup: CDR1 SGHRS, CDR2 YFSETQ. This CDR3 region has 15 residues. Here the CDR3 reads CASSSGTGVGEKLFF. The DNA of the CDR3 is TGCGCCAGCAGCTCCGGGACAGGTGTAGGGGAAAAACTGTTTTTT.

The rearrangement uses TRBV20-1 and TRBJ2-1; 10 nucleotides match TRBD2. CDR1 and CDR2 from the germline V gene are DFQATT and SNEGSKA (reference sequence). The CDR3 totals 15 residues. V dropped 5 bases and J dropped 0; count of bases not matched to a gene: 4. CDR3 loop: CSALAGGSSYNEQFF. CDR3 coding DNA: TGCAGTGCTTTAGCGGGGGGAAGCTCCTACAATGAGCAGTTCTTC.

This chain joins TRBV24-1 and TRBJ2-6; the D call may be TRBD1 or TRBD2 (5 bases each). V lost 6 bases, J lost 2 bases, and 13 bases lay in between. This CDR3 is 16 amino acids long. The germline V gene has CDR1 KGHDR and CDR2 SFDVKD. This CDR3 reads CATSSGAETGANVLTF. The CDR3 DNA reads as TGTGCCACCAGTTCCGGGGCAGAGACTGGGGCCAACGTCCTGACTTTC.

Only a few counts were recorded for this clonotype. This chain uses TRBV29-1 with TRBJ1-1; 9 bases align to TRBD1. Germline values: CDR1 SQVTM, CDR2 ANQGSEA. The V segment lost 7 bases and the J segment 3 bases; nucleotides outside the gene matches: 6. The CDR3 sequence is 13 residues long. The CDR3 loop reads CSGHRGQDTEAFF. CDR3 bases: TGCAGCGGGCACAGGGGGCAGGACACTGAAGCTTTCTTT.

The chain's CDR3 is CASSGIQGAGYTF. The CDR3 DNA follows: TGTGCCAGCAGCGGTATACAGGGGGCTGGCTACACCTTC. The rearrangement joins TRBV3-1 to TRBJ1-2, with 9 nucleotides matching TRBD1. The V and J ends lost 5 bases and 7 bases, in that order; junction bases with no gene match: 5. The germline V gene has CDR1 LGHDT and CDR2 YNNKEL (reference sequence). CDR3 length: 13 residues.

The chain is built from TRBV12-3 or TRBV12-4 and TRBJ2-3, with 12 bases identical to TRBD2. The J segment lost 7 bases and the V segment lost 4 bases, leaving 6 bases of the junction unmatched. CDR3 length equals 15 residues. This CDR3 is CASSSLTSGGNTQYF. In nucleotides, the CDR3 is TGTGCCAGCAGTTCTCTCACTAGCGGGGGGAATACGCAGTATTTT.

The chain employs TRBV5-1 and TRBJ2-2; D is perhaps TRBD1 (6 bases). Germline CDR1 SGHRS, CDR2 YFSETQ. The length of the CDR3 is 15 residues. Deletions cut 6 bases from V and 0 bases from J, with 12 bases between. The CDR3 loop reads CASTLGTTNTGELFF. CDR3 bases: TGCGCCAGCACCCTGGGGACAACGAACACCGGGGAGCTGTTTTTT.

This rearrangement joins TRBV6-5 to TRBJ1-1, with D unresolved. The V end was cut by 5 bases, the J end by 1 base, with 14 bases between. The CDR3 loop spans 15 amino acids. Germline V gives CDR1 MNHEY, CDR2 SVGAGI. CDR3 amino acids: CASSINNQPNTEAFF. For the CDR3, the DNA is TGTGCCAGCAGTATAAACAACCAACCGAACACTGAAGCTTTCTTT.

This clonotype was seen a handful of times. The chain links TRBV29-1 to TRBJ2-5, with 10 bases matching TRBD1. Near its end, the DNA agrees better with TRBJ2-7, so the J call may be wrong. CDR3 size: 14 residues. Looked up from germline, CDR1 is SQVTM and CDR2 is ANQGSEA. CDR3 in DNA: TGCAGCGTTGAAATCGACAGGGGGCTGGACGAGCAGTACTTC. Translation: CSVEIDRGLDEQYF.

This sequence joins TRBV20-1 and TRBJ1-6; no reliable D call. From germline, CDR1 is DFQATT and CDR2 SNEGSKA (reference sequence). CDR3 length: 13 amino acids. V lost 0 bases to trimming and J lost 5 bases, with 5 bases between them. The CDR3 sequence: CSARDRNNSPLHF. DNA of the CDR3: TGCAGTGCTAGAGATCGAAATAATTCACCCCTCCACTTT.

The rearrangement links TRBV6-1 to TRBJ2-4; TRBD1 might be the D (5 bases). The J call could be wrong; TRBJ2-7 is a better fit for the DNA end. In germline, CDR1 is MNHNS, CDR2 SASEGT. The CDR3 loop spans 13 amino acids. CDR3 bases: TGTGCCAGCAGAGCGACAGCGACCTACGAGCAGTACTTC. It is translated as CASRATATYEQYF.

The rearrangement links TRBV4-1 to TRBJ2-2; no reliable D call. The length of the CDR3 is 14 residues. V was trimmed by 6 bases and J by 6 bases, leaving 14 bases between them. Germline-derived CDR1 and CDR2 are MGHRA and YSYEKL. CDR3: CASRSSPLAGELFF. The CDR3 nucleotides are TGCGCCAGCAGATCCAGTCCCCTGGCCGGGGAGCTGTTTTTT.

This clonotype occurred a few times. This chain connects TRBV15 to TRBJ2-1; a possible D gene is TRBD2 (5 bases). This CDR3 spans 15 amino acids. CDR1 is LNHNV and CDR2 is YYDKDF in the germline V gene (reference sequence). The V end was cut by 1 base, the J end by 8 bases, with 15 bases between. The CDR3 loop is CATSRGSGEGDEQFF. The CDR3 bases are TGTGCCACCAGCAGAGGAAGCGGTGAAGGCGATGAGCAGTTCTTC.

The chain is built from TRBV29-1 and TRBJ2-5; TRBD2 might be the D (6 bases). The V gene's germline CDR1 is SQVTM and CDR2 ANQGSEA. The CDR3 consists of 11 residues. The V end lost 8 bases, the J end lost 2 bases, and 9 bases lay between the germline ends. The chain's CDR3 is CSLGGQETQYF. The CDR3 bases are TGCAGCCTGGGGGGACAAGAGACCCAGTACTTC.

The sample holds a few counts of this clonotype. The chain links TRBV3-1 to TRBJ1-5; 12 positions match TRBD1. J lost 3 bases, V lost 1 base, and 4 bases had no gene match. Germline assignment: CDR1 LGHDT and CDR2 YNNKEL (reference sequence). There are 17 residues in the CDR3. In DNA form, the CDR3 reads TGTGCCAGCAGCCAAGGGGACAGGGGGCAAGACAATCAGCCCCAGCATTTT. The encoded protein is CASSQGDRGQDNQPQHF.

The chain uses TRBV7-9 and TRBJ1-4, with D perhaps TRBD1 (5 bases). Trimming pared 1 base from V and 6 bases from J, leaving 12 bases between. Germline lookup yields CDR1 SEHNR and CDR2 FQNEAQ (reference sequence). The CDR3 has 15 residues. CDR3 region: CASSLGQGSDEKLFF. In DNA form, the CDR3 reads TGTGCCAGCAGCTTAGGGCAGGGTAGTGATGAAAAACTGTTTTTT.